Each of the 19 T cell receptor beta chains below was sequenced from the same sample in a study of blood T cell repertoires in COVID-19. This table comes from immunoSEQ multiplex PCR, and its TCRdb copy is limited to in-frame clones, with some not included. There are roughly 100,000 clones in the sample; approximately 85% occur only once, and about 4.8% lies in the top ten. The sequencing input was peripheral blood. The receptors shown here come from a man between 60 and 70 years old with acute or convalescent COVID-19.

The J gene is TRBJ2-3, the V gene TRBV6-2 or TRBV6-3; TRBD2 matches at 10 bases. Germline-derived CDR1 and CDR2 are MNHEY and SVGEGT. There are 17 residues in the CDR3. Trimming took 2 bases from V and 3 from J; bases not matched to a gene: 8. The CDR3 DNA reads as TGTGCCAGCAGTTACATAAGCGGGAGGGCCGATACAGATACGCAGTATTTT. Translated, it gives CASSYISGRADTDTQYF.

This rearrangement joins TRBV5-6 to TRBJ2-1; maybe TRBD2 (6 bases). This CDR3 is built from 13 residues. CDR1 is SGHDT, CDR2 YYEEEE, per germline. V dropped 0 bases and J dropped 10 bases, with 11 bases sitting between them. The CDR3 DNA follows: TGTGCCAGCAGCTTGGTCGGGAGCAGCGAGCAGTTCTTC. This codes for CASSLVGSSEQFF.

The chain uses TRBV6-2 or TRBV6-3 and TRBJ2-5; 9 positions agree with TRBD1. The CDR3 length is 15 residues. After removal of 2 bases from V and 1 base from J, the junction contained 2 bases not matched to a gene. The germline V gene encodes CDR1 MNHEY and CDR2 SVGEGT. The CDR3 region is CASSYGGQGQETQYF. The CDR3 DNA reads TGTGCCAGCAGTTACGGGGGACAGGGCCAAGAGACCCAGTACTTC.

CDR3 amino acids: CASSHREPYNEQFF. Here the CDR3 DNA reads TGCGCCAGCAGCCACCGGGAACCCTACAATGAGCAGTTCTTC. The chain couples TRBV4-1 to TRBJ2-1; D is possibly TRBD2 (5 bases). Germline V CDR1 and CDR2: MGHRA, YSYEKL. V lost 3 bases and J 2 bases, leaving 8 bases between the germline ends. This CDR3 has 14 residues.

The rearrangement links TRBV2 to TRBJ2-2; maybe TRBD2 (6 bases). Germline values: CDR1 SNHLY, CDR2 FYNNEI. The V and J ends lost 5 bases and 5 bases respectively, with 18 bases between them. The CDR3 extends over 16 amino acids. CDR3 loop: CASSRSSVVGTGELFF. The CDR3 coding sequence is TGTGCCAGCAGTAGGTCTAGCGTTGTGGGGACCGGGGAGCTGTTTTTT.

This chain uses TRBV4-2 with TRBJ2-3, with D unresolved. Deletions cut 1 base from V and 0 bases from J, with 2 bases between. In germline, CDR1 is LGHNA, CDR2 YNFKEQ. The CDR3 length is 13 residues. CDR3 in amino acids: CASSQVSTDTQYF. CDR3 DNA sequence: TGTGCCAGCAGCCAAGTAAGCACAGATACGCAGTATTTT.

The rearrangement links TRBV5-1 to TRBJ2-7, with 7 bases identical to TRBD2. Germline V CDR1 and CDR2: SGHRS, YFSETQ. J was trimmed by 5 bases and V by 0 bases; bases with no gene match: 5. CDR3 length: 14 amino acids. The CDR3: CASSLGREVHEQYF. CDR3 coding DNA: TGCGCCAGCAGCTTGGGACGGGAGGTCCACGAGCAGTACTTC.

The chain carries TRBV7-9 and TRBJ1-2, with D perhaps TRBD1 (5 bases). Per the germline V gene, CDR1 is SEHNR and CDR2 is FQNEAQ (reference sequence). The CDR3 is made up of 13 amino acids. Trimming removed 2 bases from V and 4 bases from J, with 8 bases in between. CDR3 bases: TGTGCCAGCAGCTTAAGGGGTGGCTATGGCTACACCTTC. Encoded protein: CASSLRGGYGYTF.

The rearrangement uses TRBV6-1 and TRBJ1-2; a possible D gene is TRBD1 (6 bases). This CDR3 spans 12 amino acids. Germline V CDR1 and CDR2: MNHNS, SASEGT. Trimming removed 3 bases from V and 5 bases from J, with 7 bases in between. In nucleotides, the CDR3 is TGTGCCAGCAGTGACGGACAGTATGGCTACACCTTC. Translated, it gives CASSDGQYGYTF.

V and J are TRBV6-2 or TRBV6-3 and TRBJ2-5; D gene unclear. Germline V gene data show CDR1 as MNHEY and CDR2 as SVGEGT. The germline V and J ends were trimmed by 2 bases and 5 bases, with 15 bases remaining between them. The CDR3 runs to 15 residues. CDR3: CASSYTRNSVETQYF. The CDR3 nucleotides read TGTGCCAGCAGTTACACACGAAACAGTGTCGAGACCCAGTACTTC.

J is TRBJ1-6 and V is TRBV7-3; D is unresolved. The CDR3 length is 13 residues. Germline V CDR1 and CDR2: SGHTA, FQGTGA. V shed 1 base and J shed 8 bases, with 6 bases lying between them. The CDR3, as DNA: TGTGCCAGCAGCTTAATGAGGGATTCACCCCTCCACTTT. Protein: CASSLMRDSPLHF.

Regarding this clone: This CDR3 is also generated by other DNA sequences in the sample. The V and J genes are TRBV11-3 and TRBJ1-2, with a possible D match to TRBD1 (6 bases). The CDR3 has 14 amino acids. Trimming took off 0 bases at V and 3 bases at J, with 8 bases between the two ends. Germline loops: CDR1 SGHNT, CDR2 YENEEA. Here the CDR3 reads CASSLEAGDYGYTF. The CDR3 region has the DNA TGTGCCAGCAGCTTAGAGGCAGGGGACTATGGCTACACCTTC.

This clone was observed a few times. An end of the junction does not agree with germline; a read error may underlie this. The chain is built from TRBV19 and TRBJ2-2; D possibly corresponds to TRBD2 (6 bases). The CDR3 totals 16 residues. Germline CDR1 and CDR2: LNHDA and SQIVND (reference sequence). The CDR3 DNA follows: TGTGCCAGTAGTATTAAAACGGGAGCGACCACCCGGGAGCTGTTTTTT. It translates to CASSIKTGATTRELFF. The complete variable domain, with remaining parts taken from reference TRBV19 and TRBJ2-2, reads DGGITQSPKYLFRKEGQNVTLSCEQNLNHDAMYWYRQDPGQGLRLIYYSQIVNDFQKGDIAEGYSVSREKKESFPLTVTSAQKNPTAFYLCASSIKTGATTRELFFGEGSRLTVL.

This rearrangement joins TRBV11-1 to TRBJ2-2; the match to TRBD1 covers 11 bases. The CDR3 is 16 amino acids. V trimming: 2 bases; J trimming: 4 bases; junction bases outside the gene matches: 3. The V gene's germline CDR1 is SGHAT and CDR2 FQDESV (reference sequence). CDR3 in DNA: TGTGCCAGCAGCTTAATGGGGACAGGGGGCACCGGGGAGCTGTTTTTT. It specifies CASSLMGTGGTGELFF.

This chain joins TRBV28 and TRBJ2-5; 11 nucleotides line up with TRBD1. CDR1 is MDHEN and CDR2 is SYDVKM in the germline V gene. With 4 bases clipped from V and 4 bases from J, the junction kept 8 bases outside the gene matches. CDR3 length: 16 amino acids. CDR3 loop: CASSSPHGTGGETQYF. The CDR3 bases are TGTGCCAGCAGTTCACCGCACGGGACAGGGGGAGAGACCCAGTACTTC. The whole variable domain, remainder taken from reference TRBV28 and TRBJ2-5, is DVKVTQSSRYLVKRTGEKVFLECVQDMDHENMFWYRQDPGLGLRLIYFSYDVKMKEKGDIPEGYSVSREKKERFSLILESASTNQTSMYLCASSSPHGTGGETQYFGPGTRLLVL.

The chain has TRBV5-5 and TRBJ1-4; 11 bases agree with TRBD1. V lost 3 bases and J lost 0; bases outside the gene matches: 7. The CDR3 runs to 18 residues. Germline V CDR1 and CDR2: SGHKS, YYEKEE (reference sequence). The CDR3 loop is CASSYRTGGKATNEKLFF. CDR3 nucleotide sequence: TGTGCCAGCAGCTACCGGACAGGGGGCAAGGCAACTAATGAAAAACTGTTTTTT.

The V gene is TRBV2, the J gene TRBJ2-2; D not resolved. The CDR3 contains 13 residues. Germline V CDR1 and CDR2: SNHLY, FYNNEI. V gave up 6 bases and J gave up 1 base, with 6 bases separating them. CDR3 amino acids: CASSTRNTGELFF. CDR3 DNA sequence: TGTGCCAGCAGCACACGGAACACCGGGGAGCTGTTTTTT.

The gene calls are TRBV6-5 and TRBJ1-2; 7 positions match TRBD1. This CDR3 is built from 15 residues. V lost 5 bases to trimming and J lost 2 bases; unmatched junction nucleotides: 8. The germline V gene has CDR1 MNHEY and CDR2 SVGAGI. The CDR3 DNA sequence: TGTGCCAGCAGTCACCGGACAGGCCAAAACTATGGCTACACCTTC. It translates to CASSHRTGQNYGYTF.

This clone has only a few counts. The rearrangement links TRBV29-1 to TRBJ2-7; the D gene is possibly TRBD1 (5 bases). Trimming left V 7 bases short and J 0 bases short, with 10 bases between. CDR3 length equals 12 residues. The germline V gene encodes CDR1 SQVTM and CDR2 ANQGSEA. This CDR3 is CSARQNSYEQYF. DNA for the CDR3: TGCAGCGCTAGACAGAACTCCTACGAGCAGTACTTC.